This T cell receptor (beta chain) was profiled in a study of regulatory T cells in long-lasting Graves disease. Germline CDR1 and CDR2: GTSNPN and SVGIG (reference sequence). V was pared by 4 bases and J by 6 bases, with 5 bases of the junction left unmatched. The CDR3 loop spans 13 amino acids. Sample time point: persistent/refractory GD, antithyroid drugs over 5 years with positive TRAb. RNA isolated from PBMCs was used to make the TCR library. Construction of the TCR beta libraries employed iRepertoire HTBI primers in conjunction with Arm-PCR of CDR3 regions. Per the original data handling: Across all samples, more than 60 TRBV segments and roughly 14 TRBJ segments were identified. Using its own MiXCR run on the multiplex PCR reads, TCRdb lists one record per CDR3 protein. The V and J calls and clone size come from TCRdb's table, not from the authors' own analysis. The data contain 450,000 or so distinct CDR3 sequences, more than 20% of them seen just once; the ten biggest clones take up over 7.5%.

The clonotype was recovered from a female donor with Graves disease. The genes are TRBV30 and TRBJ2-3; 9 positions agree with TRBD2. The specimen was peripheral blood mononuclear cells (PBMCs), collected when the disease was refractory, from a patient treated with antithyroid drugs. The DNA of the CDR3 is TGTGCCTGGAATAGCGGGAGATCCGATACGCAGTATTTT. Its protein product is CAWNSGRSDTQYF.